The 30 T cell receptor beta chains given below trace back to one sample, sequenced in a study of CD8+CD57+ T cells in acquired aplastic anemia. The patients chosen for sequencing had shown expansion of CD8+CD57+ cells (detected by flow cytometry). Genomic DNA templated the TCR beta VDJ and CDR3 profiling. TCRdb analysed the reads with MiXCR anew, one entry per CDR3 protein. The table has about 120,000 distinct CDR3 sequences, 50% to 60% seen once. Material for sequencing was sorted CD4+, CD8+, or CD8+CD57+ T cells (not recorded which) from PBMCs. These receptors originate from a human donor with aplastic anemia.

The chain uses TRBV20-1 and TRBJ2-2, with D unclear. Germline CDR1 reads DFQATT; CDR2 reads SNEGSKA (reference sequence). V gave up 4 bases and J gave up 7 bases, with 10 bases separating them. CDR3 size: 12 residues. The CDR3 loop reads CSAIYGFGELFF. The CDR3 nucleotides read TGCAGTGCTATCTACGGGTTCGGGGAGCTGTTTTTT.

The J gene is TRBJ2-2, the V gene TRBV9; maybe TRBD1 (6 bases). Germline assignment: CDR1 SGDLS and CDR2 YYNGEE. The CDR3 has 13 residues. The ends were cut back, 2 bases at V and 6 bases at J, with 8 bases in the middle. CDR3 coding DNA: TGTGCCAGCAGCGTGGACAGCCCCGGGGAGCTGTTTTTT. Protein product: CASSVDSPGELFF.

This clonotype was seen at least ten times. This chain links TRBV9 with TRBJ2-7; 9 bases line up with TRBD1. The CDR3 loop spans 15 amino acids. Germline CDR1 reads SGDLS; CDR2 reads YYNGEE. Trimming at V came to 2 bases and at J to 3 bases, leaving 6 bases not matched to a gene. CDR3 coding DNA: TGTGCCAGCAGCGTCGGGACAGGGCTTGGCTACGAGCAGTACTTC. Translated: CASSVGTGLGYEQYF.

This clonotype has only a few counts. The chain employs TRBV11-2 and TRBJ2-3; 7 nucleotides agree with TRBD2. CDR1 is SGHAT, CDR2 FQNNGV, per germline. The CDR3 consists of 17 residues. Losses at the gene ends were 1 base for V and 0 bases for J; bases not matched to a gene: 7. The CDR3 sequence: CASSLGVTSDSTDTQYF. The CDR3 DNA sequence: TGTGCCAGCAGCTTAGGCGTCACTAGCGATAGCACAGATACGCAGTATTTT.

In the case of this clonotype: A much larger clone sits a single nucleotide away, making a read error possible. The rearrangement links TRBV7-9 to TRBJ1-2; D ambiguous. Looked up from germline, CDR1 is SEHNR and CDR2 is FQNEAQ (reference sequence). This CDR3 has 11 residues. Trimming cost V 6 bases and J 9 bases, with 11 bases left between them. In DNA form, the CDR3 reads TGTGCCAGCAGTATCGATTATAGCTACACCTTC. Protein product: CASSIDYSYTF.

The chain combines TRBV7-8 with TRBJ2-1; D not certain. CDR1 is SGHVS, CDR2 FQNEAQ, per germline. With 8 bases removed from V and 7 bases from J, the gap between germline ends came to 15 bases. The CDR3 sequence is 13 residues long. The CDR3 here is CASERLAGNEQFF. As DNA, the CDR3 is TGTGCCAGCGAACGGCTGGCTGGGAATGAGCAGTTCTTC. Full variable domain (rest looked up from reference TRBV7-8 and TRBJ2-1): GAGVSQSPRYKVAKRGQDVALRCDPISGHVSLFWYQQALGQGPEFLTYFQNEAQLDKSGLPSDRFFAERPEGSVSTLKIQRTQQEDSAVYLCASERLAGNEQFFGPGTRLTVL.

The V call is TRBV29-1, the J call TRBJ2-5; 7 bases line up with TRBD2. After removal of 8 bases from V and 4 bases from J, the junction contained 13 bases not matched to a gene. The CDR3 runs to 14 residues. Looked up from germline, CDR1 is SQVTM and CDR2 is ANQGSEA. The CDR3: CSFLGGLGRETQYF. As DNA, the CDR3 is TGCAGCTTCCTGGGGGGGTTAGGGAGAGAGACCCAGTACTTC.

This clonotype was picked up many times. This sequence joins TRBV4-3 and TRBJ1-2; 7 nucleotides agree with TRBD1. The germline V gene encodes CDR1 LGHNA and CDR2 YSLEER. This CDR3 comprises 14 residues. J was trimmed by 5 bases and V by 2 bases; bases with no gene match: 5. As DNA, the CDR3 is TGCGCCAGCAGCCAAAACAGGGGTGGATATGGCTACACCTTC. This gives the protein CASSQNRGGYGYTF.

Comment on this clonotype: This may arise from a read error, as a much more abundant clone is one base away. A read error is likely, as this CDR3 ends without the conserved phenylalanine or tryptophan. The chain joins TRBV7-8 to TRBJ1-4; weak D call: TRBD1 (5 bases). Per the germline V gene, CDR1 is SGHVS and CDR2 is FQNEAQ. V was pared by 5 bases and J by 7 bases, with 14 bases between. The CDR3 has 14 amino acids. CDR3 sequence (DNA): TGTGCCAGCAGCCCCCCTGGGGGGGGTGAAAAACTGTTTTAT. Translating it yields CASSPPGGGEKLFY.

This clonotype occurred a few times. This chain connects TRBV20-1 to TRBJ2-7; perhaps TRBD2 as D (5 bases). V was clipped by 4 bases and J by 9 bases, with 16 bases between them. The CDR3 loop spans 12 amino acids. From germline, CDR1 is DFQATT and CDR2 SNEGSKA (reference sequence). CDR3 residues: CSATEGDSGQYF. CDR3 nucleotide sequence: TGCAGTGCTACCGAGGGTGACTCGGGGCAGTACTTC.

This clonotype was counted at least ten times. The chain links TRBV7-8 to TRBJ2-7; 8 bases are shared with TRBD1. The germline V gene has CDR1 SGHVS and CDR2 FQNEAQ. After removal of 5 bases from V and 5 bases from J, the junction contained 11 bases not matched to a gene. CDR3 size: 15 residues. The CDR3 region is CASSQNHGTGDEQYF. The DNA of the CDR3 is TGTGCCAGCAGCCAAAACCACGGGACAGGTGACGAGCAGTACTTC.

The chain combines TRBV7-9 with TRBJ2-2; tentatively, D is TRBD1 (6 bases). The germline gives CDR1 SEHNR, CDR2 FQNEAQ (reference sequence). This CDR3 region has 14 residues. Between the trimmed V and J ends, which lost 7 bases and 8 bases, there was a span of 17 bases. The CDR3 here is CASTAAGETGELFF. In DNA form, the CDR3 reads TGTGCCAGCACCGCTGCAGGGGAGACGGGGGAGCTGTTTTTT.

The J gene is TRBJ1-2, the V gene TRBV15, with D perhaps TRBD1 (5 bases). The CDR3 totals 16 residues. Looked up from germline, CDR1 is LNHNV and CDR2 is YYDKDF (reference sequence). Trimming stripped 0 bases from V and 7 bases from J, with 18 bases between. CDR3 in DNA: TGTGCCACCAGCAGAGATATGGGGCAGGCTCAAGGTGGCTACACCTTC. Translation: CATSRDMGQAQGGYTF.

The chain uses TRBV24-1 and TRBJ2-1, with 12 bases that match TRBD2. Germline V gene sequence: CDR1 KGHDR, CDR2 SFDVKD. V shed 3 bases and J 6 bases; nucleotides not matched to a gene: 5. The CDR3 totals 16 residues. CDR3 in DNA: TGTGCCACCAGTGATACCCCGGGACTAGCGGGCAATGAGCAGTTCTTC. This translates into CATSDTPGLAGNEQFF.

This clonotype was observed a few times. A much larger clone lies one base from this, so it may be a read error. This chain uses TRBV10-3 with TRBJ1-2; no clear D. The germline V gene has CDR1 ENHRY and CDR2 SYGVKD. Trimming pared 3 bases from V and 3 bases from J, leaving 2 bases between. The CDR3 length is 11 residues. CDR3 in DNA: TGTGCCATCAGTGACGACTATGGCTACACCTTC. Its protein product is CAISDDYGYTF.

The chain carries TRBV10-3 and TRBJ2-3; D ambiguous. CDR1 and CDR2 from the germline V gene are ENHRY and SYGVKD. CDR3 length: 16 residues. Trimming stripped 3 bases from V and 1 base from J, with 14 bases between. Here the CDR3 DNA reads TGTGCCATCAGTGATCCCGAGGTCCGGGGCACAGATACGCAGTATTTT. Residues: CAISDPEVRGTDTQYF.

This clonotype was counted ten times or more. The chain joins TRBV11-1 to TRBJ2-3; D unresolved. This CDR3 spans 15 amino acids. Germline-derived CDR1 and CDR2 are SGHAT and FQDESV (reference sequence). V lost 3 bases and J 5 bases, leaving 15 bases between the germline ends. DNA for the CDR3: TGTGCCAGCAGCTTCGGTAGGAACGGCAGAGATACGCAGTATTTT. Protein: CASSFGRNGRDTQYF.

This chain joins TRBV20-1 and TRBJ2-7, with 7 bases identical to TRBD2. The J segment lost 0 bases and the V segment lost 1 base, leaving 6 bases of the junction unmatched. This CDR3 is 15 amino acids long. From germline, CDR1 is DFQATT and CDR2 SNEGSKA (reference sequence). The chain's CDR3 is CSARVLRESSYEQYF. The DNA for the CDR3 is TGCAGTGCTAGAGTGCTGCGGGAGTCCTCCTACGAGCAGTACTTC.

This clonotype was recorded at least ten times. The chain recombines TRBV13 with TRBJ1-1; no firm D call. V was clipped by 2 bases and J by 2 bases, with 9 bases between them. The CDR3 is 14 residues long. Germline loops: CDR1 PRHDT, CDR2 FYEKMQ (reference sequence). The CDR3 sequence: CASSLISGNTEAFF. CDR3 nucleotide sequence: TGTGCCAGCAGCTTAATATCGGGAAACACTGAAGCTTTCTTT.

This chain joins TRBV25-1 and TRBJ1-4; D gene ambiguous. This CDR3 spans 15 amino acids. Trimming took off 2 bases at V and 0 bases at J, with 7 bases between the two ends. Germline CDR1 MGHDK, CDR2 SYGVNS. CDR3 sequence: CASSETGTTNEKLFF. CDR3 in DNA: TGTGCCAGCAGTGAAACGGGGACAACTAATGAAAAACTGTTTTTT.

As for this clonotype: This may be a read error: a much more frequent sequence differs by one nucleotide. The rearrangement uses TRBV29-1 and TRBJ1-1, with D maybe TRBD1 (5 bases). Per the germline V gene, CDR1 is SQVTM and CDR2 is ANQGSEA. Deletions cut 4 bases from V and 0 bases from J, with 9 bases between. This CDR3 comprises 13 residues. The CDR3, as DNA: TGCAGCGTTGGGGGACGGATGAACACTGAAGCTTTCTTT. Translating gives CSVGGRMNTEAFF. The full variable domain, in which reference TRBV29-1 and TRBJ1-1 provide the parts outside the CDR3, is SAVISQKPSRDICQRGTSLTIQCQVDSQVTMMFWYRQQPGQSLTLIATANQGSEATYESGFVIDKFPISRPNLTFSTLTVSNMSPEDSSIYLCSVGGRMNTEAFFGQGTRLTVV.

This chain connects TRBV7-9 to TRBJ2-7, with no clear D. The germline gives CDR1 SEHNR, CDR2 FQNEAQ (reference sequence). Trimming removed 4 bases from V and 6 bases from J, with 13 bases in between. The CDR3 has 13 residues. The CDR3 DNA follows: TGTGCCAGCAGCTATTGGACCGGTAGCGAGCAGTACTTC. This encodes CASSYWTGSEQYF.

The CDR3 DNA follows: TGTGCCAGCAGCAGCTACAGCACAGATACGCAGTATTTT. As protein: CASSSYSTDTQYF. This sequence joins TRBV13 and TRBJ2-3; D not resolved. Trimming took 5 bases from V and 0 from J, leaving 6 bases between them. CDR1 and CDR2 from the germline V gene are PRHDT and FYEKMQ (reference sequence). CDR3 length: 13 amino acids.

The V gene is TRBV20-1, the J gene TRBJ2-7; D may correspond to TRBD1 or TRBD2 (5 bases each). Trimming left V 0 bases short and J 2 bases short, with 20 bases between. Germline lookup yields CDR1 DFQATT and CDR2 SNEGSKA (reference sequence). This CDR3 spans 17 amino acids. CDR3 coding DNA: TGCAGTGCTAGAGAAATGGATGGGACGGGGACCCCCTACGAGCAGTACTTC. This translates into CSAREMDGTGTPYEQYF.

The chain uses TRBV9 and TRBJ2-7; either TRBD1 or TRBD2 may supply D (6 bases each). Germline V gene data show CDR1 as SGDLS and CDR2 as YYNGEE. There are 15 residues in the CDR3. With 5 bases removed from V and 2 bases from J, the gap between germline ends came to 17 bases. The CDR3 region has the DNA TGTGCCAGCAGTGGGACGGGGGCGAGCCCCTACGAGCAGTACTTC. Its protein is CASSGTGASPYEQYF.

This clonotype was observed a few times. The chain's CDR3 is CAGDSGVRTDTQYF. The CDR3 DNA reads TGTGCCGGGGATAGCGGGGTCCGCACAGATACGCAGTATTTT. The chain links TRBV2 to TRBJ2-3; 8 nucleotides line up with TRBD2. This CDR3 region has 14 residues. Germline V CDR1 and CDR2: SNHLY, FYNNEI. V shed 11 bases, J shed 1 base, and the junction held 8 bases outside the gene matches.

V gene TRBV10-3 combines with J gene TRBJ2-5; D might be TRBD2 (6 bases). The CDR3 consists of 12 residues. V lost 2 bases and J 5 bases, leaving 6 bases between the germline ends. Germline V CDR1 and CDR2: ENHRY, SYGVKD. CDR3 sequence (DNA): TGTGCCATCAGTGAGCGGGGGGAGACCCAGTACTTC. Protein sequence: CAISERGETQYF.

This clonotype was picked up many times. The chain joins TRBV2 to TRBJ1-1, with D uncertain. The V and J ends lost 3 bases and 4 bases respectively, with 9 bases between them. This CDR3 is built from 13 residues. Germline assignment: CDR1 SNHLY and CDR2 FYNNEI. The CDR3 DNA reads TGTGCCAGCAGTGAGTATTCCGGCACTGAAGCTTTCTTT. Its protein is CASSEYSGTEAFF.

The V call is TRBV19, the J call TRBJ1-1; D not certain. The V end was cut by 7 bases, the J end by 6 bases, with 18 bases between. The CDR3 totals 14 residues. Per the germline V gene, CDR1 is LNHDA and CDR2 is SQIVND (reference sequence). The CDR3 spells CASNVAIGTPEAFF. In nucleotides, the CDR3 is TGTGCCAGTAATGTGGCCATCGGAACTCCTGAAGCTTTCTTT. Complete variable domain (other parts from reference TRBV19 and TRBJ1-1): DGGITQSPKYLFRKEGQNVTLSCEQNLNHDAMYWYRQDPGQGLRLIYYSQIVNDFQKGDIAEGYSVSREKKESFPLTVTSAQKNPTAFYLCASNVAIGTPEAFFGQGTRLTVV.

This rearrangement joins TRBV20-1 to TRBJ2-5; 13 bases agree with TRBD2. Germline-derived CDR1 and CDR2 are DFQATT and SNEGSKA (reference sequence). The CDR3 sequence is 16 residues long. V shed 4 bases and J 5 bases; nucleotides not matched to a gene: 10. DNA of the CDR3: TGCAGTGCTATAGAGACTAGCGGGAGGAGGGTGGAGACCCAGTACTTC. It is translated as CSAIETSGRRVETQYF.